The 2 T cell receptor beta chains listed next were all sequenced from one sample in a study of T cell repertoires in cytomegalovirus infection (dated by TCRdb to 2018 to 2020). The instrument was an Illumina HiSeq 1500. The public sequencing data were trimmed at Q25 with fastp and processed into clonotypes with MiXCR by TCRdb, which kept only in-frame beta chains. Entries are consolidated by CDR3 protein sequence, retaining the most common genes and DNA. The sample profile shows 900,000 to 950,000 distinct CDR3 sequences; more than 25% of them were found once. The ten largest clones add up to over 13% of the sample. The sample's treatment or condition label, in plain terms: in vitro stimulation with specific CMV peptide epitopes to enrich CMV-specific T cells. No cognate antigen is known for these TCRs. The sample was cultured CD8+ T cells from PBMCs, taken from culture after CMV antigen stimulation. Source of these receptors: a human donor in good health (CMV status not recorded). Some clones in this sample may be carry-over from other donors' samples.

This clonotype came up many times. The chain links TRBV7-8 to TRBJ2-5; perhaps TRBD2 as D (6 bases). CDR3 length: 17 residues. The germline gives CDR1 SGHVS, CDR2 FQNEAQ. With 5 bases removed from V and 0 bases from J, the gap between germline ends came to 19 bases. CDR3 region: CASSPTGGVAYQETQYF. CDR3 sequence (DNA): TGTGCCAGCAGCCCAACCGGCGGGGTAGCGTACCAAGAGACCCAGTACTTC.

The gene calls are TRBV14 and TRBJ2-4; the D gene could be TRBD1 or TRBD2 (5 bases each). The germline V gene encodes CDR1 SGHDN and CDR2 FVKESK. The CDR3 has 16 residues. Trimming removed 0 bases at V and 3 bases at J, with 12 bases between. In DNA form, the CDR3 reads TGTGCCAGCAGCCAAGATGGGCAGGGAGTCAAAAACATTCAGTACTTC. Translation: CASSQDGQGVKNIQYF.